The 32 T cell receptor beta chains below all came from one sample that was sequenced in a study of T cells expressing NK-cell markers. From its re-call of the 5' RACE reads, TCRdb lists each CDR3 protein once, without DNA. The sample features about 550,000 distinct CDR3 sequences, with around 4% in its top ten. Sequencing was performed on blood T cells: a sorted CD56 or NKG2C T cell subset, CD4+ or CD8+ T cells, or bulk PBMC T cells (not recorded which). These receptors all stem from a man aged 18 to 29 in good health.

V usage is TRBV9 and J usage is TRBJ2-1; the D call of TRBD2 rests on TCRdb alone, since no DNA is present to check it. The CDR3 runs 16 residues. In germline, CDR1 is SGDLS, CDR2 YYNGEE. The CDR3 sequence is CASSVAPSGDYNEQFF.

The V and J genes are TRBV3-1 and TRBJ2-1; TCRdb picks TRBD2, but there is no DNA to check that call. The CDR3 extends over 18 amino acids. Germline CDR1 is LGHDT and CDR2 is YNNKEL (reference sequence). The CDR3 reads CASSTGLAESSSYNEQFF.

This chain connects TRBV5-1 to TRBJ1-1. CDR1 is SGHRS, CDR2 YFSETQ, per germline. CDR3 length: 15 amino acids. CDR3 in amino acids: CASSPLGGWDTEAFF.

V usage is TRBV3-1 and J usage is TRBJ1-4; TCRdb designates TRBD1, a call that cannot be tested without DNA. Germline values: CDR1 LGHDT, CDR2 YNNKEL (reference sequence). The CDR3 extends over 14 amino acids. CDR3 loop: CASSRQSSNEKLFF.

J is TRBJ2-5 and V is TRBV2. Germline lookup yields CDR1 SNHLY and CDR2 FYNNEI. CDR3 length equals 12 residues. This chain's CDR3 is CASNKLFETQYF. Based on the CDR3 plus reference TRBV2 and TRBJ2-5, the full variable domain is EPEVTQTPSHQVTQMGQEVILRCVPISNHLYFYWYRQILGQKVEFLVSFYNNEISEKSEIFDDQFSVERPDGSNFTLKIRSTKLEDSAMYFCASNKLFETQYFGPGTRLLVL.

The chain carries TRBV12-3 or TRBV12-4 and TRBJ2-3; the D call of TRBD1 rests on TCRdb alone, since no DNA is present to check it. This CDR3 region has 14 residues. The CDR3: CASRGQGYTDTQYF.

V and J are TRBV12-3 or TRBV12-4 and TRBJ1-5. The CDR3 sequence is 16 residues long. CDR3 residues: CASSLREGSYNQPQHF.

The chain carries TRBV3-1 and TRBJ1-5. The CDR3 consists of 15 residues. Germline V CDR1 and CDR2: LGHDT, YNNKEL (reference sequence). The CDR3 sequence is CASSSLGPENQPQHF.

The chain has TRBV15 and TRBJ1-2. The length of the CDR3 is 15 residues. Germline values: CDR1 LNHNV, CDR2 YYDKDF (reference sequence). The chain's CDR3 is CATSRPEAPERGYTF. Together with reference TRBV15 and TRBJ1-2, the CDR3 gives the full variable domain: DAMVIQNPRYQVTQFGKPVTLSCSQTLNHNVMYWYQQKSSQAPKLLFHYYDKDFNNEADTPDNFQSRRPNTSFCFLDIRSPGLGDTAMYLCATSRPEAPERGYTFGSGTRLTVV.

V and J are TRBV28 and TRBJ2-1; TCRdb returns TRBD2, unconfirmable since there is no DNA. CDR1 and CDR2 (germline): MDHEN, SYDVKM. CDR3 length: 15 residues. The CDR3 is CASRPGTSGALEQFF.

The chain couples TRBV7-9 to TRBJ2-5; the D call from TCRdb, TRBD2, cannot be confirmed without DNA. Per the germline V gene, CDR1 is SEHNR and CDR2 is FQNEAQ (reference sequence). This CDR3 contains 15 residues. CDR3 residues: CASSLVVAGVETQYF.

This sequence joins TRBV10-3 and TRBJ2-1; TCRdb gives TRBD2 as the D gene, but with no DNA this cannot be confirmed. Germline loops: CDR1 ENHRY, CDR2 SYGVKD. The CDR3 is made up of 15 amino acids. The CDR3 loop reads CAISGLVGSYNEQFF.

The V and J genes are TRBV15 and TRBJ1-2; no DNA is available, so the TRBD1 call from TCRdb remains unchecked. Per germline, CDR1 LNHNV and CDR2 YYDKDF (reference sequence). This CDR3 has 17 amino acids. CDR3 amino acids: CATKTGQGVRTNYGYTF.

This sequence joins TRBV7-9 and TRBJ2-7. Germline CDR1 is SEHNR and CDR2 is FQNEAQ (reference sequence). The CDR3 extends over 15 amino acids. The CDR3: CASSLVGGTSYEQYF. Full variable domain (missing parts from reference TRBV7-9 and TRBJ2-7): DTGVSQNPRHKITKRGQNVTFRCDPISEHNRLYWYRQTLGQGPEFLTYFQNEAQLEKSRLLSDRFSAERPKGSFSTLEIQRTEQGDSAMYLCASSLVGGTSYEQYFGPGTRLTVT.

The V and J genes are TRBV12-3 or TRBV12-4 and TRBJ1-2; TCRdb designates TRBD1, a call that cannot be tested without DNA. CDR3 size: 15 residues. CDR3 sequence reads: CASSFSVQGPYGYTF.

V usage is TRBV19 and J usage is TRBJ2-1. The CDR3 sequence is 12 residues long. The germline gives CDR1 LNHDA, CDR2 SQIVND (reference sequence). CDR3 residues: CATVGSAYEQFF.

The chain employs TRBV30 and TRBJ2-1; without DNA, the TCRdb call of TRBD2 cannot be checked. The CDR3 contains 14 residues. Germline CDR1 GTSNPN, CDR2 SVGIG (reference sequence). CDR3 amino acids: CAWSSSGRALEQFF.

This chain links TRBV10-3 with TRBJ2-1; TCRdb names TRBD2, which stays unverified in the absence of DNA. The CDR3 runs to 14 residues. Germline-derived CDR1 and CDR2 are ENHRY and SYGVKD. The CDR3 spells CAISEGTFHNEQFF.

The chain is built from TRBV18 and TRBJ2-1. Germline values: CDR1 KGHSH, CDR2 LQKENI. This CDR3 has 16 amino acids. The CDR3 protein is CASIPVLGGSYNEQFF. The full variable domain, in which reference TRBV18 and TRBJ2-1 provide the parts outside the CDR3, is NAGVMQNPRHLVRRRGQEARLRCSPMKGHSHVYWYRQLPEEGLKFMVYLQKENIIDESGMPKERFSAEFPKEGPSILRIQQVVRGDSAAYFCASIPVLGGSYNEQFFGPGTRLTVL.

This chain joins TRBV10-3 and TRBJ2-3; TCRdb gives TRBD2 as the D gene, but with no DNA this cannot be confirmed. Germline V lookup: CDR1 ENHRY, CDR2 SYGVKD. The CDR3 has 15 residues. This chain's CDR3 is CAISESGSSTDTQYF.

This CDR3 is CASSLERRPGGRFSYNSPLHF. The rearrangement links TRBV5-6 to TRBJ1-6; TCRdb proposes TRBD1, but this gene call is untestable without DNA. This CDR3 has 21 residues. Germline V lookup: CDR1 SGHDT, CDR2 YYEEEE.

The chain recombines TRBV20-1 with TRBJ2-1; the D call of TRBD2 rests on TCRdb alone, since no DNA is present to check it. Germline assignment: CDR1 DFQATT and CDR2 SNEGSKA (reference sequence). This CDR3 contains 18 residues. The chain's CDR3 is CSARDGGGLAGYFNEQFF.

The rearrangement links TRBV20-1 to TRBJ2-5; TCRdb proposes TRBD2, but this gene call is untestable without DNA. Germline lookup yields CDR1 DFQATT and CDR2 SNEGSKA (reference sequence). The CDR3 spans 15 residues. CDR3 in amino acids: CSASPLAVSARSEYF.

The gene calls are TRBV14 and TRBJ2-7; TCRdb calls TRBD2, which cannot be checked without DNA. The CDR3 sequence is 21 residues long. CDR1 and CDR2 from the germline V gene are SGHDN and FVKESK. CDR3: CASSQDLPGLAPEASSYEQYF. The variable domain in full, with the rest retrieved from reference TRBV14 and TRBJ2-7, is EAGVTQFPSHSVIEKGQTVTLRCDPISGHDNLYWYRRVMGKEIKFLLHFVKESKQDESGMPNNRFLAERTGGTYSTLKVQPAELEDSGVYFCASSQDLPGLAPEASSYEQYFGPGTRLTVT.

The J gene is TRBJ1-5, the V gene TRBV18; TCRdb designates TRBD1, a call that cannot be tested without DNA. Germline CDR1 and CDR2: KGHSH and LQKENI. The CDR3 sequence is 14 residues long. The CDR3 is CASSPGRGSQPQHF.

The V and J genes are TRBV7-9 and TRBJ2-7; TCRdb lists TRBD2, though no DNA is available to test this call. Germline CDR1 and CDR2: SEHNR and FQNEAQ (reference sequence). CDR3 length: 15 residues. CDR3 residues: CASSLSSGSVGEQYF. Supplemented by reference TRBV7-9 and TRBJ2-7, the full variable domain reads DTGVSQNPRHKITKRGQNVTFRCDPISEHNRLYWYRQTLGQGPEFLTYFQNEAQLEKSRLLSDRFSAERPKGSFSTLEIQRTEQGDSAMYLCASSLSSGSVGEQYFGPGTRLTVT.

The CDR3 is CASSPQGWGYTF. This chain connects TRBV12-3 or TRBV12-4 to TRBJ1-2; there is no DNA to check the TCRdb D call of TRBD1. This CDR3 is 12 amino acids long.

The rearrangement uses TRBV12-3 or TRBV12-4 and TRBJ1-1; with no DNA, the TCRdb D assignment of TRBD1 cannot be verified. The CDR3 has 14 amino acids. This chain's CDR3 is CASSPALINTEAFF.

V and J are TRBV2 and TRBJ2-3; the D gene TCRdb calls, TRBD1, cannot be checked with no DNA. This CDR3 has 15 amino acids. Per the germline V gene, CDR1 is SNHLY and CDR2 is FYNNEI. The CDR3 region is CASRGQLSRLDTQYF.

The chain combines TRBV11-2 with TRBJ1-1. This CDR3 is 12 amino acids long. Germline V lookup: CDR1 SGHAT, CDR2 FQNNGV. The CDR3 loop is CASSLVVKGAFF.

The chain carries TRBV20-1 and TRBJ1-5; the D gene TCRdb calls, TRBD1, cannot be checked with no DNA. This CDR3 region has 14 residues. Per germline, CDR1 DFQATT and CDR2 SNEGSKA (reference sequence). CDR3 residues: CSARDRGGGQPQHF.

The rearrangement uses TRBV7-8 and TRBJ2-1; TCRdb calls TRBD2, which cannot be checked without DNA. Per germline, CDR1 SGHVS and CDR2 FQNEAQ. The CDR3 extends over 14 amino acids. CDR3 region: CASRGASGNNEQFF.